This record looks at one TCR beta chain sequence and its context. This record comes from a study of blood T cell repertoires in COVID-19. This CDR3 spans 14 amino acids. Germline V gives CDR1 SGHAT, CDR2 FQDESV (reference sequence). V lost 1 base, J lost 5 bases, and 11 bases lay in between. In the original workflow: Amplification from reference gene primers served as the basis for estimated nucleated cell counts. Clones were read by immunoSEQ multiplex PCR, and TCRdb kept only the in-frame ones, dropping some. That table supplies the V and J calls and clone size; D and trimming were determined from the DNA. In the table there are roughly 180,000 clones, roughly 80% of which are singletons.

This rearrangement joins TRBV11-1 to TRBJ1-1, with unresolved D. The sequence derives from a woman aged 25 to 39 with acute or convalescent COVID-19. Sequencing was carried out using peripheral blood. CDR3 in amino acids: CASSLGDGRTEAFF. Here the CDR3 DNA reads TGTGCCAGCAGCTTAGGGGATGGGAGGACTGAAGCTTTCTTT.